This record concerns one TCR beta chain sequence. No antigen is known for it. The source of the sample is a study of blood T cells in healthy people across ages. Study summary: Template switching picked up about one barcoded beta molecule for each two T cells. Study-wide results and limits: There was no known CMV status for donors, so expanded clonotype changes were possibly confounded.

The CDR3 loop spans 14 amino acids. J gave up 12 bases and V 2 bases, and 7 bases lay outside the gene matches. Germline CDR1 MNHEY, CDR2 SMNVEV (reference sequence). A second roughly 6 to 12 cycle PCR used barcoded and J-beta primers. Each cDNA molecule carried a tag from a template-switch adaptor that contained 12 random nucleotides. TCRdb recomputed calls from the 5' RACE reads with MiXCR, one row per CDR3 protein. The table lists 650,000 to 700,000 distinct CDR3 sequences, 32% of them singletons. The TCR comes from a woman of 80 years or more in good health. The source material was blood. The V gene is TRBV27, the J gene TRBJ1-6; 7 nucleotides match TRBD1. The CDR3 nucleotides read TGTGCCAGCAGTTTAATAGGACAGGTTAGACCCCTCCACTTT. It specifies CASSLIGQVRPLHF.